The 5 T cell receptor beta chains below were found in one sample sequenced in a study of T cells in tuberculosis. Produced via immunoSEQ multiplex PCR; TCRdb's table is partial and in-frame only. The sample has more than 30,000 clones, approximately 97% seen once. Sequencing was performed on PBMCs. These receptors were collected from a donor between 10 and 35 years old with latent tuberculosis or without tuberculosis infection.

V gene TRBV11-1 combines with J gene TRBJ1-2, with D possibly TRBD1 on 5 matching bases. V lost 5 bases and J lost 0, with 10 bases in between. The CDR3 is made up of 14 amino acids. The V gene's germline CDR1 is SGHAT and CDR2 FQDESV (reference sequence). The CDR3 here is CASSRGAANYGYTF. CDR3 bases: TGTGCCAGCAGCAGGGGTGCCGCTAACTATGGCTACACCTTC.

The chain employs TRBV6-5 and TRBJ1-2; the match to TRBD1 covers 7 bases. The CDR3 spans 14 residues. V dropped 6 bases and J dropped 3; count of bases not matched to a gene: 7. Germline V lookup: CDR1 MNHEY, CDR2 SVGAGI. The CDR3 sequence is CASSRRQGYYGYTF. DNA of the CDR3: TGTGCCAGCAGCCGCAGACAGGGCTACTATGGCTACACCTTC.

The chain uses TRBV19 and TRBJ2-3; TRBD2 matches at 8 bases. The CDR3 consists of 15 residues. Germline trimming cut 2 bases from V and 6 bases from J; bases unmatched to any gene: 7. CDR1 and CDR2 (germline): LNHDA, SQIVND (reference sequence). CDR3 sequence reads: CASSITGGQGDTQYF. CDR3 sequence (DNA): TGTGCCAGTAGTATAACGGGAGGGCAGGGTGATACGCAGTATTTT.

The chain uses TRBV5-6 and TRBJ2-7, with D perhaps matching TRBD1 (5 bases). The CDR3 consists of 16 residues. CDR1 and CDR2 from the germline V gene are SGHDT and YYEEEE. V was clipped by 2 bases and J by 0 bases, with 15 bases between them. The CDR3: CASSFSVRDSSYEQYF. DNA for the CDR3: TGTGCCAGCAGCTTTTCGGTCAGGGATTCCTCCTACGAGCAGTACTTC.

The J gene is TRBJ1-3, the V gene TRBV6-5, with D possibly TRBD1 on 6 matching bases. Germline-derived CDR1 and CDR2 are MNHEY and SVGAGI. V lost 5 bases to trimming and J lost 2 bases, with 10 bases between them. The CDR3 loop spans 14 amino acids. CDR3 region: CASSTGLTGNTIYF. In nucleotides, the CDR3 is TGTGCCAGCAGTACAGGGTTAACTGGAAACACCATATATTTT.